Listed below are T cell receptor beta chains from one sample, sequenced in a study of shared clonotypes between healthy human individuals. The assay was immunoSEQ multiplex PCR, and TCRdb's table has in-frame clones only and misses some. This sample yields 2 million to 3 million clones, of which more than 80% are seen a single time; over 0.12% belongs to the top ten. Sequences were obtained from naive CD4+ T cells sorted from blood. These receptors all come from a man aged 18 to 29 in good health. Each CDR3 is given with its conserved first and last residue. A D gene is named only where the DNA matches it firmly. Clone size is given for some rows only: seen once, a few or many times, or a class if the clone is expanded.

j_call,v_call,clone_size,d_call,cdr3_aa,cdr3_nt
TRBJ1-3,TRBV5-1,once,TRBD1,CASSTTGASGNTIYF,TGCGCCAGCAGCACGACAGGGGCCTCTGGAAACACCATATATTTT
TRBJ1-2,TRBV2,-,-,CASSEHRDYGYTF,TGTGCCAGCAGTGAACACAGGGACTATGGCTACACCTTC
TRBJ2-7,TRBV4-1,-,-,CVGPLKAYEQYF,TGCGTCGGACCTCTAAAGGCGTACGAGCAGTACTTC
TRBJ1-2,TRBV9,-,-,CASSVTGKDGYTF,TGTGCCAGCAGCGTCACAGGGAAAGATGGCTACACCTTC
TRBJ2-7,TRBV5-1,-,TRBD2,CASRSTSGSYEQYF,TGCGCCAGCAGATCCACTAGCGGGAGTTACGAGCAGTACTTC
TRBJ2-5,TRBV9,-,TRBD2,CASSVESGRAGTQYF,TGTGCCAGCAGCGTAGAAAGCGGGAGGGCCGGGACCCAGTACTTC
TRBJ2-3,TRBV9,-,TRBD2,CASSVGLAGALGTDTQYF,TGTGCCAGCAGCGTAGGGCTAGCGGGAGCCCTAGGGACAGATACGCAGTATTTT
TRBJ2-7,TRBV28,-,-,CASKEQGTYEQYF,TGTGCCAGCAAAGAGCAGGGGACCTACGAGCAGTACTTC
TRBJ2-2,TRBV10-3,-,TRBD2,CVSAAGGPGGELFF,TGTGTCTCGGCGGCGGGAGGGCCTGGCGGGGAGCTGTTTTTT
TRBJ2-5,TRBV6-1,-,TRBD1,CASSSGTGSRETQYF,TGTGCCAGCAGTTCCGGGACAGGGAGTCGGGAGACCCAGTACTTC
TRBJ1-1,TRBV5-4,-,-,CASSLGVSGVGTEAFF,TGTGCCAGCAGCTTGGGGGTTTCGGGGGTTGGCACTGAAGCTTTCTTT
TRBJ2-7,TRBV5-6,-,TRBD2,CASSWGRGRSSYEQYF,TGTGCCAGCAGCTGGGGGAGGGGAAGGAGCTCCTACGAGCAGTACTTC
TRBJ2-2,TRBV6-8,-,TRBD2,CASISPVGTSGSYPNTGELFF,TGTGCCAGCATTTCTCCGGTAGGGACTAGCGGGAGTTATCCGAACACCGGGGAGCTGTTTTTT
TRBJ1-6,TRBV2,-,TRBD1,CASSDRDRVVNSPLHF,TGTGCCAGCAGTGATCGGGACAGGGTGGTTAATTCACCCCTCCACTTT
TRBJ1-2,TRBV4-3,-,-,CASSRRGSSGYTF,TGCGCCAGCAGCCGTAGGGGGAGCTCTGGCTACACCTTC
TRBJ2-2,TRBV5-1,-,-,CASSLDGLTGELFF,TGCGCCAGCAGCTTGGATGGTCTCACCGGGGAGCTGTTTTTT
TRBJ2-5,TRBV4-3,-,-,CASSQEYQETQYF,TGCGCCAGCAGCCAGGAGTACCAAGAGACCCAGTACTTC
TRBJ2-5,TRBV5-1,-,TRBD1,CASSLGDRGLETQYF,TGCGCCAGCAGCCTGGGGGACAGGGGCCTCGAGACCCAGTACTTC
TRBJ1-2,TRBV27,once,-,CASSDSSRGVYGYTF,TGTGCCAGCAGCGACTCTTCCAGGGGAGTCTATGGCTACACCTTC
TRBJ1-2,TRBV6-5,-,-,CASSRELGYGYTF,TGTGCCAGCAGTCGGGAGCTCGGCTATGGCTACACCTTC
TRBJ1-1,TRBV29-1,-,-,CTSEGMNTEAFF,TGCACCTCCGAGGGGATGAACACTGAAGCTTTCTTT
TRBJ2-5,TRBV5-4,once,TRBD1,CASSLTGQALETQYF,TGTGCCAGCAGCCTAACCGGACAGGCCCTGGAGACCCAGTACTTC
TRBJ1-6,TRBV28,-,-,CASRPQDSPLHF,TGTGCCAGCAGACCACAGGATTCACCCCTCCACTTT
TRBJ2-1,TRBV5-4,-,TRBD2,CASSLPGLAGDEQFF,TGTGCCAGCAGCTTACCGGGACTAGCGGGAGATGAGCAGTTCTTC
TRBJ1-2,TRBV27,-,-,CASSFGGTNLYGYTF,TGTGCCAGCAGTTTCGGGGGCACTAATTTGTATGGCTACACCTTC
TRBJ2-1,TRBV5-1,-,-,CASSEGHINYNEQFF,TGCGCCAGCAGCGAGGGACATATAAACTACAATGAGCAGTTCTTC
TRBJ1-1,TRBV5-4,-,TRBD1,CASSGGTAPEAFF,TGTGCCAGCAGCGGGGGGACAGCTCCTGAAGCTTTCTTT
TRBJ2-3,TRBV10-2,-,TRBD2,CASSDPGGDTHDTQYF,TGCGCCAGCAGTGACCCGGGGGGGGATACCCACGATACGCAGTATTTT
TRBJ1-6,TRBV6-5,-,-,CASSSRGGRASPLHF,TGTGCCAGCAGTAGTCGTGGAGGGAGGGCTTCACCCCTCCACTTT
TRBJ1-1,TRBV7-9,few,-,CASSLALETEAFF,TGTGCCAGCAGCTTAGCGCTGGAAACTGAAGCTTTCTTT
TRBJ1-2,TRBV30,-,-,CASFRGADGYTF,TGTGCCTCCTTCCGGGGGGCGGATGGCTACACCTTC
TRBJ2-7,TRBV30,-,-,CAWSVAIGVGEQYF,TGTGCCTGGAGTGTAGCCATTGGGGTGGGTGAGCAGTACTTC
TRBJ2-3,TRBV4-2,-,TRBD2,CASSQGISWTSGTITDTQYF,TGTGCCAGCAGCCAAGGTATTTCTTGGACTAGCGGAACCATCACAGATACGCAGTATTTT
TRBJ1-5,TRBV2,-,TRBD1,CASGKGAQGNQPQHF,TGTGCCAGCGGAAAGGGGGCGCAGGGCAATCAGCCCCAGCATTTT
TRBJ2-7,TRBV5-6,-,-,CASSSAATYEQYF,TGTGCCAGCAGCTCGGCAGCGACCTACGAGCAGTACTTC
TRBJ1-2,TRBV6-5,-,-,CASRESGGNSYTF,TGTGCCAGCAGGGAGTCTGGGGGGAATAGCTACACCTTC
TRBJ1-1,TRBV11-2,once,TRBD1,CASSRTDRLNTEAFF,TGTGCCAGCAGCCGTACGGACAGGTTGAACACTGAAGCTTTCTTT
TRBJ2-3,TRBV6-4,-,-,CASGQGLPPMGTDTQYF,TGTGCCAGCGGCCAAGGCCTCCCACCCATGGGCACAGATACGCAGTATTTT
TRBJ2-1,TRBV18,-,TRBD2,CASSPVSGGAGNNEQFF,TGTGCCAGCTCGCCAGTCAGCGGGGGGGCCGGGAACAATGAGCAGTTCTTC
TRBJ2-1,TRBV7-6,once,-,CASSSAASSYNEQFF,TGTGCCAGCAGCTCAGCTGCGAGCTCCTACAATGAGCAGTTCTTC
TRBJ2-5,TRBV6-6,-,-,CASREQEASGHLYF,TGTGCCAGCAGAGAACAGGAGGCCTCAGGGCACCTTTACTTC
TRBJ2-7,TRBV14,-,-,CASSQEGGQYEQYF,TGTGCCAGCAGCCAAGAGGGTGGACAGTACGAGCAGTACTTC
TRBJ2-1,TRBV7-2,-,TRBD2,CASSLWGLAGDNNEQFF,TGTGCCAGCAGCTTATGGGGACTAGCGGGAGACAACAATGAGCAGTTCTTC
TRBJ2-7,TRBV9,once,TRBD1,CASSVGTGAYYEQYF,TGTGCCAGCAGCGTCGGGACAGGGGCCTACTACGAGCAGTACTTC
TRBJ1-3,TRBV30,-,-,CAGTAGTGNTIYF,TGTGCCGGGACGGCGGGGACTGGAAACACCATATATTTT
TRBJ1-2,TRBV29-1,-,TRBD1,CSVEAEGAKGYTF,TGCAGCGTTGAAGCGGAGGGGGCTAAGGGCTACACCTTC
TRBJ2-1,TRBV7-2,-,TRBD2,CASSLVRAGGPGEQFF,TGTGCCAGCAGCTTAGTTCGAGCGGGGGGGCCAGGTGAGCAGTTCTTC
TRBJ1-4,TRBV15,-,TRBD1,CATSREQGANEKLFF,TGTGCCACCAGCAGAGAACAGGGGGCCAACGAAAAACTGTTTTTT
TRBJ2-7,TRBV5-6,-,-,CASSRRAAKHEQYF,TGTGCCAGCAGCCGACGAGCGGCTAAACATGAGCAGTACTTC
TRBJ1-2,TRBV4-1,-,-,CASSRGGRGRRDGYTF,TGCGCCAGCAGCCGGGGAGGGCGGGGGCGCAGGGATGGCTACACCTTC
TRBJ1-6,TRBV6-6,-,-,CASSYGGDNSPLHF,TGTGCCAGCAGTTATGGTGGGGATAATTCACCCCTCCACTTT
TRBJ2-5,TRBV18,-,-,CASSPPSGETQYF,TGTGCCAGCTCACCACCCTCGGGAGAGACCCAGTACTTC